The source of this TCR beta chain is a study of cytomegalovirus exposure and HLA in healthy donors. CDR1 is LNHNV, CDR2 YYDKDF, per germline (reference sequence). The CDR3 is 14 amino acids. Trimming left V 5 bases short and J 0 bases short, with 9 bases between. PCR employed 60 Vbeta and 13 Jbeta primers. Measured with immunoSEQ multiplex PCR; TCRdb has only the in-frame clones, and not every one. The table lists approximately 150,000 clones, roughly four fifths of them singletons. Broader study findings: V- and J-gene trimming of TCR beta was linked (in a later analysis) to a missense DCLRE1C variant. Most of the CMV-associated TCR beta chains (in a later analysis) appeared to be HLA-restricted. A later analysis found TCR association rates differed by HLA locus, highest for DRB1 and lowest for HLA-C.

As for this clone: The antigen is undetermined.

Nominally healthy donors were sampled, though unrecorded immune exposures were likely. The chain uses TRBV15 and TRBJ2-3, with D maybe TRBD1 (5 bases). The sequence derives from a man aged 50-59 years in good health and CMV-seropositive. Sequencing was performed on PBMCs. CDR3 in amino acids: CATSQGRSTDTQYF. The CDR3, as DNA: TGTGCCACCAGCCAGGGCCGTAGCACAGATACGCAGTATTTT.